The following is a T cell receptor (beta chain) sequence with its context. Authors' processing steps: Estimation of nucleated cell counts was performed using reference gene primer amplification. Profiled with immunoSEQ multiplex PCR; TCRdb holds only in-frame clones, not every one. The V and J calls and clone size were taken over from that table, and D and trimming were inferred from the DNA. The table has 20,000 to 30,000 clones, around 90% seen once; the top ten hold approximately 30%. The data originate from a study of blood T cell repertoires in COVID-19. Across the study: COVID-19 samples from acute and convalescent phases originated in the United States, Italy and Spain. From T cells, B-cell-depleted T cells, or PBMCs came the material, which was cDNA or gDNA.

The receptor was derived from a man in his 70s with active COVID-19. The sequenced sample was peripheral blood.

The CDR3: CATSDLDSREQFF. DNA for the CDR3: TGTGCCACCAGTGATTTGGACAGCCGGGAGCAGTTCTTC. The chain employs TRBV24-1 and TRBJ2-1, with D maybe TRBD1 (5 bases). The germline CDR1 and CDR2 sequences are KGHDR and SFDVKD. This CDR3 contains 13 residues. Trimming stripped 0 bases from V and 10 bases from J, with 9 bases between.